This TCR beta chain originates from a study of tumor-infiltrating lymphocytes in primary liver carcinoma. Study-level information: Samples had roughly 3.5 to 8 million productive TCRbeta reads, comparable between tissue types. Overall study findings and caveats: It was tumor-adjacent and tumor-blood pairs that overlapped less than tumor region pairs did.

The researchers produced TCR beta cDNA from around 0.5 ug total RNA with a constant-region primer. For TCR beta, libraries were produced by three nested multiplex PCR rounds using slightly modified ARM-PCR. Running 10 cycles apiece, the first two PCR rounds relied on TRBV1-TRBV30 forward primers together with a C-beta reverse primer. TCRdb re-analysed the multiplex PCR reads in MiXCR, keeping a single row per CDR3 protein. The sample lists about 110,000 distinct CDR3 sequences, around 60% seen once, with over 7% in the top ten. CDR3 length equals 18 residues. After removal of 0 bases from V and 1 base from J, the junction contained 11 bases not matched to a gene. Looked up from germline, CDR1 is SGHKS and CDR2 is YYEKEE (reference sequence). Extraction of RNA together with DNA used about 17-31 mg of unsorted bulk tissue. This clonotype was recorded once. The antigen remains unidentified.

The TCR originated in a woman aged 55-69 years with primary liver carcinoma and hepatitis B virus infection. The J gene is TRBJ2-3, the V gene TRBV5-5; 7 positions match TRBD1. The sequencing input was liver tumor tissue from sampling region 1. The sample's subset: tumor region T1, superior pole. CDR3 in DNA: TGTGCCAGCAGCTTGGCCAGGGGGAACGAGAGAGGCACAGATACGCAGTATTTT. As protein: CASSLARGNERGTDTQYF.